A single sample gave rise to the 11 T cell receptor beta chains below, sequenced in a study of CD8 T cells in Susac syndrome. cDNA came from around 0.5 to 1 ug RNA primed by random hexamers. TCRdb re-called the immunoSEQ multiplex PCR reads through MiXCR, storing one row per CDR3 protein. The repertoire holds some 180,000 distinct CDR3 sequences, with about 94% as singletons. Sequencing was carried out using CD4+ T cells from PBMCs. The receptors come from a human donor in good health.

The genes are TRBV3-1 and TRBJ1-2; D is unresolved. The CDR3 is 14 residues long. Germline V CDR1 and CDR2: LGHDT, YNNKEL (reference sequence). Trimming shortened V by 1 base and J by 4 bases, and 10 bases separated the two germline ends. CDR3 loop: CASSQASSSYGYTF. DNA for the CDR3: TGTGCCAGCAGCCAAGCGTCGTCATCCTATGGCTACACCTTC.

The chain couples TRBV4-2 to TRBJ2-3; D perhaps matches TRBD1 (5 bases). The CDR3 runs 14 residues. Trimming removed 1 base from V and 4 bases from J, with 9 bases in between. Germline values: CDR1 LGHNA, CDR2 YNFKEQ. The CDR3 DNA sequence: TGTGCCAGCAGCCAAGCCAGGGCCTCAGATACGCAGTATTTT. It translates to CASSQARASDTQYF.

The V call is TRBV28, the J call TRBJ2-3, with D maybe TRBD2 (6 bases). The CDR3 extends over 16 amino acids. Trimming cost V 1 base and J 3 bases, with 14 bases left between them. Germline V gene data show CDR1 as MDHEN and CDR2 as SYDVKM. The CDR3 reads CASSLSLGSLTDTQYF. The CDR3 coding sequence is TGTGCCAGCAGTTTATCACTCGGGAGTCTGACAGATACGCAGTATTTT.

The chain carries TRBV28 and TRBJ2-7; a weak D match, TRBD2 (6 bases). The ends were cut back, 6 bases at V and 2 bases at J, with 20 bases in the middle. Per the germline V gene, CDR1 is MDHEN and CDR2 is SYDVKM. The CDR3 has 16 residues. The CDR3 protein is CASRSPSRAGTYEQYF. DNA for the CDR3: TGTGCCAGCAGATCGCCCTCCCGGGCGGGGACCTACGAGCAGTACTTC.

This clonotype has only a few counts. The CDR3 DNA follows: TGTGCCAGCAGCTTAGATGGACAGGGAACAGATACGCAGTATTTT. Translation gives CASSLDGQGTDTQYF. The chain links TRBV13 to TRBJ2-3; 8 bases are a match to TRBD1. The ends lost 1 base at V and 3 bases at J; junction bases unmatched: 3. This CDR3 spans 15 amino acids. CDR1 PRHDT and CDR2 FYEKMQ come from the germline V gene (reference sequence).

This clonotype occurred once. The chain joins TRBV12-3 or TRBV12-4 to TRBJ2-7; TRBD2 agrees at 13 bases. The junction had 5 bases not matched to a gene; V was cut back by 5 bases and J by 4 bases. The CDR3 totals 15 residues. In DNA form, the CDR3 reads TGTGCCAGCAGTCCCCGGACTAGCGGGAGTTACGAGCAGTACTTC. Encoded protein: CASSPRTSGSYEQYF.

The chain combines TRBV7-8 with TRBJ1-5; D unclear. Trimming shortened V by 1 base and J by 1 base, and 8 bases separated the two germline ends. Germline loops: CDR1 SGHVS, CDR2 FQNEAQ. The CDR3 length is 15 residues. The CDR3: CASSLGSRSNQPQHF. The CDR3 bases are TGTGCCAGCAGCTTAGGGTCAAGGAGCAATCAGCCCCAGCATTTT.

This chain links TRBV9 with TRBJ2-1; 15 bases agree with TRBD2. The CDR3 extends over 15 amino acids. V lost 3 bases, J lost 8 bases, and 3 bases stayed unmatched. From germline, CDR1 is SGDLS and CDR2 YYNGEE. Here the CDR3 reads CASSGGLAGGYEQFF. CDR3 nucleotides: TGTGCCAGCAGCGGCGGACTAGCGGGAGGGTATGAGCAGTTCTTC.

V usage is TRBV27 and J usage is TRBJ2-7, with D unclear. Between the trimmed V and J ends, which lost 5 bases and 5 bases, there was a span of 16 bases. The CDR3 is made up of 14 amino acids. Germline V lookup: CDR1 MNHEY, CDR2 SMNVEV (reference sequence). CDR3 in DNA: TGTGCCAGCAGTGGCTCCTCGCAGCGCCACGAGCAGTACTTC. This codes for CASSGSSQRHEQYF.

This sequence joins TRBV5-1 and TRBJ2-7; 7 bases map to TRBD1. Germline trimming cut 7 bases from V and 3 bases from J; bases unmatched to any gene: 13. This CDR3 is built from 15 residues. Per germline, CDR1 SGHRS and CDR2 YFSETQ. CDR3 region: CASGKETGTGYEQYF. DNA for the CDR3: TGCGCCAGCGGGAAGGAGACAGGGACCGGCTACGAGCAGTACTTC.

The V and J genes are TRBV24-1 and TRBJ2-1; TRBD1 aligns across 8 bases. The germline CDR1 and CDR2 sequences are KGHDR and SFDVKD. The CDR3 extends over 17 amino acids. The junction had 6 bases not matched to a gene; V was cut back by 3 bases and J by 0 bases. CDR3 residues: CATSDARQGSSYNEQFF. Here the CDR3 DNA reads TGTGCCACCAGTGATGCCAGACAGGGGAGCTCCTACAATGAGCAGTTCTTC.